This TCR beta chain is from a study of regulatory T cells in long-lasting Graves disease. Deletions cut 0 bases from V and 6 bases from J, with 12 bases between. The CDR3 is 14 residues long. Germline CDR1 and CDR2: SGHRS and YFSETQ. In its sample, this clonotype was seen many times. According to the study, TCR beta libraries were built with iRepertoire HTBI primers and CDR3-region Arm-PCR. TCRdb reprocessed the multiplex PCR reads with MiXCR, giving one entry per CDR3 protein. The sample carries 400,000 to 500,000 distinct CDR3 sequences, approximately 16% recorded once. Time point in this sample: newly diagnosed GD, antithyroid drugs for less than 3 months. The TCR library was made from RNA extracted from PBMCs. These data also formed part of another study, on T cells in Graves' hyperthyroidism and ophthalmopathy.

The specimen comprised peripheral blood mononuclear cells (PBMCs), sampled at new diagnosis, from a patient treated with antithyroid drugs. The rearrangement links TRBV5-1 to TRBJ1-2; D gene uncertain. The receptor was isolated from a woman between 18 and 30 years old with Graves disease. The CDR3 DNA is TGCGCCAGCAGCTTGGAGCAGGACTACAATGGCTACACCTTC. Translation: CASSLEQDYNGYTF.